The 20 T cell receptor delta chains below all came from one sample that was sequenced in a study of gamma-delta T cells after stem cell transplantation. TCRdb reanalysed the RT-PCR reads with CATT. The profile covers about 1,800 delta-chain clones, with roughly a sixth appearing a single time and approximately 61% taken by the ten largest. Sequenced input: gamma-delta T cells. Source of these receptors: a human donor. It is not recorded whose cells these are; they may come from a transplant donor.

The chain joins TRDV3 to TRDJ1, with D possibly matching TRDD3 (6 bases). CDR1 is TVYSNPD, CDR2 GDNSRS, per germline (reference sequence). The V and J ends lost 2 bases and 2 bases respectively, with 27 bases between them. The CDR3 is 18 amino acids. The CDR3 sequence is CAFRGSRGDRFVTDKLIF. Written as DNA, the CDR3 is TGTGCCTTTCGGGGCTCTCGAGGGGATCGATTCGTTACCGATAAACTCATCTTT. The whole variable domain, filled in from reference TRDV3 and TRDJ1, reads CDKVTQSSPDQTVASGSEVVLLCTYDTVYSNPDLFWYRIRPDYSFQFVFYGDNSRSEGADFTQGRFSVKHILTQKAFHLVISPVRTEDSATYYCAFRGSRGDRFVTDKLIFGKGTRVTVEP.

This clone showed up just a few times. It differs at one base from a far larger clone, so likely a read error. Other DNA sequences in this sample translate to the same CDR3. V gene TRDV1 combines with J gene TRDJ1; 11 bases line up with TRDD3. The CDR3 covers 22 residues. V lost 4 bases and J lost 0; bases outside the gene matches: 22. Germline V gene sequence: CDR1 TSWWSYY, CDR2 QGS. For the CDR3, the DNA is TGTGCTCTTGGGGCTCCTCCCATGTGGGGGATACGACACTTTTTGTACACCGATAAACTCATCTTT. As protein: CALGAPPMWGIRHFLYTDKLIF.

As for this clone: TCRdb assigns this DNA the protein of a much larger clone, which departs from its translation at residue 2; this likely reflects a read error, and the protein shown comes from translating the DNA. The CDR3 DNA reads as TGTTCCTTTTCACTCCTTCCGCTGTACACCGATAAACTCATCTTT. Translating gives CSFSLLPLYTDKLIF. V and J are TRDV3 and TRDJ1; D might be TRDD2 (6 bases). Germline V gene data show CDR1 as TVYSNPD and CDR2 as GDNSRS (reference sequence). The CDR3 consists of 15 residues.

As to this clone: A much more abundant neighbour one base away suggests this may be a read error. The gene calls are TRDV1 and TRDJ1; 13 bases align to TRDD3. The germline V gene has CDR1 TSWWSYY and CDR2 QGS. The CDR3 extends over 30 amino acids. Trimming at V came to 3 bases and at J to 2 bases, leaving 45 bases not matched to a gene. The CDR3 spells CALGDVITGPSFPPYWGIRVYGEGTDKLIF. CDR3 DNA: TGTGCTCTTGGGGACGTTATAACCGGCCCTTCCTTCCCCCCTTACTGGGGGATACGCGTATATGGGGAGGGGACCGATAAACTCATCTTT.

Only a few counts were recorded for this clone. The amino acid sequence in TCRdb belongs to a much larger clone and departs from this DNA's translation at residue 8, likely a sequencing read error; the sequence shown is translated from the DNA. The V call is TRDV2, the J call TRDJ1; 9 bases match TRDD3. The CDR3 has 17 residues. The germline gives CDR1 GEAIGNYY, CDR2 EKD. The ends lost 1 base at V and 5 bases at J; junction bases unmatched: 13. In DNA, the CDR3 is TGTGCCTGTGACACTTTGGGCGTACTGGGGGACAAGGATAAACTCATCTTT. Its protein product is CACDTLGVLGDKDKLIF.

This clone was counted between two and nine times. A far bigger clonotype differs at one base, so this is likely a read error. Within the sample, other DNA sequences also encode this same CDR3. This chain links TRDV1 with TRDJ3; 8 bases are shared with TRDD2. The V gene end was trimmed by 0 bases and the J gene end by 0 bases; junction bases not matched to a gene: 10. The germline CDR1 and CDR2 sequences are TSWWSYY and QGS. This CDR3 contains 21 residues. The CDR3 here is CALGELTNFLPSSWDTRQMFF. The CDR3 DNA reads TGTGCTCTTGGGGAACTCACCAACTTCCTACCTAGCTCCTGGGACACCCGACAGATGTTTTTC.

This clone showed up just a few times. A much larger clonotype is one base distant, so this may be a read error. Other DNA sequences from this sample encode an identical CDR3 as well. This chain links TRDV2 with TRDJ1, with no clear D. CDR1 is GEAIGNYY, CDR2 EKD, per germline. Trimming cost V 0 bases and J 0 bases, with 25 bases left between them. The CDR3 sequence is 20 residues long. The CDR3 nucleotides read TGTGCCTGTGACACCCTTAACTTCGGGCTTGGAGATTTGTACACCGATAAACTCATCTTT. Its translation is CACDTLNFGLGDLYTDKLIF.

Concerning this clone: This likely traces to a read error, being one base from a far larger clone. V is TRDV2 and J is TRDJ1, with 9 bases identical to TRDD3. The length of the CDR3 is 21 residues. Trimming removed 0 bases from V and 1 base from J; junction bases left unmatched: 20. Germline V lookup: CDR1 GEAIGNYY, CDR2 EKD. CDR3 nucleotide sequence: TGTGCCTGTGACACCGTTGAGTCCAACCTGCGTACTGGGGGACTCACCGATAAACTCATCTTT. Translating gives CACDTVESNLRTGGLTDKLIF.

This clone was observed a handful of times. The gene calls are TRDV1 and TRDJ1; the D gene is possibly TRDD3 (6 bases). This CDR3 is 26 amino acids long. Germline CDR1 and CDR2: TSWWSYY and QGS. V lost 0 bases and J lost 0, with 41 bases in between. This chain's CDR3 is CALGELGDRNTSGVRRGFSYTDKLIF. The DNA for the CDR3 is TGTGCTCTTGGGGAACTAGGAGATCGGAACACTTCTGGGGTCCGACGGGGTTTTTCGTACACCGATAAACTCATCTTT.

This clone appeared a few times. V gene TRDV1 combines with J gene TRDJ1, with TRDD3 matching over 9 bases. Germline CDR1 and CDR2: TSWWSYY and QGS. This CDR3 spans 21 amino acids. J was trimmed by 0 bases and V by 4 bases; bases with no gene match: 21. CDR3 nucleotide sequence: TGTGCTCTTGGGGGCGTCCTAGGCCGAGGGCGTACTGGGGGAAACACCGATAAACTCATCTTT. It encodes CALGGVLGRGRTGGNTDKLIF.

To note about this clone: This likely came from a read error, as a far larger clone is one base away. The CDR3 reads CACDIVGDTRSCTDKLIF. Written as DNA, the CDR3 is TGTGCCTGTGACATAGTGGGGGATACGCGATCTTGCACCGATAAACTCATCTTT. The chain joins TRDV2 to TRDJ1, with 11 bases lining up with TRDD3. Germline-derived CDR1 and CDR2 are GEAIGNYY and EKD. The V gene end was trimmed by 2 bases and the J gene end by 1 base; junction bases not matched to a gene: 11. There are 18 residues in the CDR3.

This clone was found a few times. The rearrangement links TRDV2 to TRDJ1; 10 bases are shared with TRDD3. Germline assignment: CDR1 GEAIGNYY and CDR2 EKD. The CDR3 spans 20 residues. Losses at the gene ends were 4 bases for V and 6 bases for J; bases not matched to a gene: 25. CDR3 in DNA: TGTGCCTGTGAAACCTTAGCGAAACTGGGGGATGTTTCGGCAAATAATAAACTCATCTTT. It specifies CACETLAKLGDVSANNKLIF.

This clone was seen only a few times. TCRdb assigns this DNA the protein of a much larger clone, which departs from its translation at residue 12; this likely reflects a read error, and the protein shown comes from translating the DNA. The chain has TRDV2 and TRDJ2; TRDD3 agrees at 12 bases. CDR3 length: 18 amino acids. The junction had 9 bases not matched to a gene; V was cut back by 0 bases and J by 5 bases. Germline V CDR1 and CDR2: GEAIGNYY, EKD. The CDR3 region is CACDTAAGGYASTAQLFF. DNA of the CDR3: TGTGCCTGTGACACCGCCGCTGGGGGATACGCGAGCACAGCACAACTCTTCTTT.

This clone is judged large. Additional DNA sequences in this sample encode the identical CDR3. The chain employs TRDV2 and TRDJ1; perhaps TRDD3 as D (6 bases). V was trimmed by 1 base and J by 0 bases, leaving 17 bases between them. The CDR3 has 17 residues. Germline CDR1 and CDR2: GEAIGNYY and EKD. CDR3 residues: CACDTVGDLAYTDKLIF. CDR3 coding DNA: TGTGCCTGTGACACAGTCGGGGATCTGGCCTACACCGATAAACTCATCTTT.

This clone was detected a few times. At residue 3, the TCRdb amino acid sequence and the translated nucleotide sequence differ, so the protein here is the DNA translation. This chain uses TRDV2 with TRDJ1, with 12 bases identical to TRDD3. The germline CDR1 and CDR2 sequences are GEAIGNYY and EKD. The CDR3 spans 19 residues. This CDR3 is CARDTLQRLGDTRTDKLIF. CDR3 in DNA: TGTGCCCGTGACACGCTCCAACGTCTGGGGGATACGCGGACCGATAAACTCATCTTT.

As to this clone: The TCRdb record carries a much larger clone's protein, which differs from this DNA's translation at residue 17; a read error is the likely cause, and the protein listed here is the DNA translation. The V and J genes are TRDV3 and TRDJ1; TRDD3 agrees at 8 bases. Germline-derived CDR1 and CDR2 are TVYSNPD and GDNSRS (reference sequence). This CDR3 has 21 residues. The DNA for the CDR3 is TGTGCCTTTAGTCAGCTGGGACGATTTTGGGGATACCCTTTGTGGACCGGTAAACTCATCTTT. This encodes CAFSQLGRFWGYPLWTGKLIF.

As concerns this clone: This likely reflects a read error, since a far larger clone is one base away. The chain carries TRDV1 and TRDJ1; 13 bases match TRDD3. With V trimmed by 2 bases and J by 7 bases, 22 bases remained unmatched. The CDR3 spans 21 residues. CDR1 TSWWSYY and CDR2 QGS come from the germline V gene. Here the CDR3 DNA reads TGTGCTCTTGGGGAAATTTCCTACCCCCTCCTACTGGGGGATACGCGGGGTAAACTCATCTTT. It yields the protein CALGEISYPLLLGDTRGKLIF.

A word on this clone: The protein held in TCRdb is that of a much larger clone and does not match this DNA's translation at residue 7, likely because of a read error; the protein shown is translated from the DNA. The chain combines TRDV3 with TRDJ1; 9 bases agree with TRDD3. Germline V CDR1 and CDR2: TVYSNPD, GDNSRS (reference sequence). V shed 0 bases and J 0 bases; nucleotides not matched to a gene: 11. The CDR3 totals 17 residues. The CDR3 nucleotides read TGTGCCTTTAGTGACCTACGGGGGGATACCAACACCGATAAACTCATCTTT. It translates to CAFSDLRGDTNTDKLIF.

V usage is TRDV3 and J usage is TRDJ1; D gene ambiguous. The CDR3 runs to 19 residues. Trimming left V 0 bases short and J 0 bases short, with 26 bases between. Germline loops: CDR1 TVYSNPD, CDR2 GDNSRS (reference sequence). CDR3 sequence (DNA): TGTGCCTTTAGTCCATGTACTACCGGGAGAGAAGAGTACACCGATAAACTCATCTTT. This sequence encodes CAFSPCTTGREEYTDKLIF.

This clone was picked up a small number of times. TCRdb lists the protein of a much larger clone for this DNA, which differs at residue 6, so this is likely a read error; the protein given here is translated from the DNA itself. This chain connects TRDV2 to TRDJ1; D call uncertain. The length of the CDR3 is 13 residues. V was cut by 3 bases and J by 5 bases, with 12 bases left in between. Germline CDR1 reads GEAIGNYY; CDR2 reads EKD. The CDR3 nucleotides read TGTGCCTGTGACGCTCTCGGGTTAGATAAACTCATCTTT. It yields the protein CACDALGLDKLIF.